The entry below describes one T cell receptor beta chain. Its antigen is undetermined. The record originates from a study of CD8 T cells in ankylosing spondylitis. Notes on the study in general: Significant enrichment of disease-linked clones was reportedly seen in matched ankylosing spondylitis synovial fluid.

Germline V gene sequence: CDR1 SEHNR, CDR2 FQNEAQ (reference sequence). This CDR3 comprises 15 residues. Trimming removed 5 bases from V and 4 bases from J, with 17 bases in between. Using its own MiXCR run on the 5' RACE reads, TCRdb lists one record per CDR3 protein. The data contain roughly 240,000 distinct CDR3 sequences, roughly 8.2% of them singletons. Material for sequencing was blood, either unsorted or a sorted T cell fraction (not recorded which). V gene TRBV7-9 combines with J gene TRBJ1-2, with a tentative D call TRBD1 (5 bases). This clonotype originated in a female donor with ankylosing spondylitis or in good health (not recorded which). The CDR3, as DNA: TGTGCCAGCAGCATTGGGACCCCCAGCGGCTATGGCTACACCTTC. Protein product: CASSIGTPSGYGYTF.